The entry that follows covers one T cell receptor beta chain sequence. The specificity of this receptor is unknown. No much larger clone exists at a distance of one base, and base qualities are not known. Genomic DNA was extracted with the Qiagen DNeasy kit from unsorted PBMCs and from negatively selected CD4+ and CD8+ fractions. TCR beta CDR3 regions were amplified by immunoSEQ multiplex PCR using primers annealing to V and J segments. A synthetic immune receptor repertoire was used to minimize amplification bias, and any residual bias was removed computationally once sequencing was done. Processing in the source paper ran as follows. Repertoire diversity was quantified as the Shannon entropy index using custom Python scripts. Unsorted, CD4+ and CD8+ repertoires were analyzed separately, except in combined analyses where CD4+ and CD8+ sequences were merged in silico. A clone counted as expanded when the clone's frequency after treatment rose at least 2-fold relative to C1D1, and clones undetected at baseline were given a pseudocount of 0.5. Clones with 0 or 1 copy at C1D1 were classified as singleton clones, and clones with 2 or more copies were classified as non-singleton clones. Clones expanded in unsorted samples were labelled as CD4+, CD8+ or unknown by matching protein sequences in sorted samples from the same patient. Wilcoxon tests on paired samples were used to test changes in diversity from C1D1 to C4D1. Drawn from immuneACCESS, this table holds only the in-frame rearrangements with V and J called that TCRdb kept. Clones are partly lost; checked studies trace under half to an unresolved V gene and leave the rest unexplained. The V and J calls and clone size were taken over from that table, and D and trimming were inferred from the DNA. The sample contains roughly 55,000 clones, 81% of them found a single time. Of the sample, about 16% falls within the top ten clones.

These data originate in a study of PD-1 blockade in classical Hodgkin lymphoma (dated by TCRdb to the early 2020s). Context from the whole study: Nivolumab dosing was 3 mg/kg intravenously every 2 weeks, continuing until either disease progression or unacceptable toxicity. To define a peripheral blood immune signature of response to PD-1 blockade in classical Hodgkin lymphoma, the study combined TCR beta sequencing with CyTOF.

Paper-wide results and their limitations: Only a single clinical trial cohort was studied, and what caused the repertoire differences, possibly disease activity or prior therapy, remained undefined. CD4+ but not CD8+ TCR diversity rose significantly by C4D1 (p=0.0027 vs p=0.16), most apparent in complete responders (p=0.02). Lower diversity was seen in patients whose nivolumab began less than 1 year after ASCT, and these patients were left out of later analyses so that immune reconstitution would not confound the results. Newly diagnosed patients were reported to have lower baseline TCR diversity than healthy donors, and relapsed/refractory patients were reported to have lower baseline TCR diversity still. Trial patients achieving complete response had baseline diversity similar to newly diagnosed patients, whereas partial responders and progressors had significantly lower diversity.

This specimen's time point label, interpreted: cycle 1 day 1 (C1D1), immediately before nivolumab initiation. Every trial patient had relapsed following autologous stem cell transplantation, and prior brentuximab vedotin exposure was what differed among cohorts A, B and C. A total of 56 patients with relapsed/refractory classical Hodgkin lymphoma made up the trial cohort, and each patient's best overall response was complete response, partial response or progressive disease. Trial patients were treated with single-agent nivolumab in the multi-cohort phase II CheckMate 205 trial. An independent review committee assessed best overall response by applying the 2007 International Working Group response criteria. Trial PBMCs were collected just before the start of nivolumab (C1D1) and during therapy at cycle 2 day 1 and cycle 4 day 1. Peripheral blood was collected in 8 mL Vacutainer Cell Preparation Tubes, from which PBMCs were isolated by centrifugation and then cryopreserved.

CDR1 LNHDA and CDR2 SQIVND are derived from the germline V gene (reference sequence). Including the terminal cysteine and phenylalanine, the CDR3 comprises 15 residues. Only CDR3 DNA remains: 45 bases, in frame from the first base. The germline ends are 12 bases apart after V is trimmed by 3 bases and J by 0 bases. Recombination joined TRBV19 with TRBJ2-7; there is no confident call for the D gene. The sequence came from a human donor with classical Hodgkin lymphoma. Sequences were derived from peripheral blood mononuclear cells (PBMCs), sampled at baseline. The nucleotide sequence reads TGTGCCAGTAGTATCTCGTACAGAGCCTCCTACGAGCAGTACTTC. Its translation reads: CASSISYRASYEQYF.